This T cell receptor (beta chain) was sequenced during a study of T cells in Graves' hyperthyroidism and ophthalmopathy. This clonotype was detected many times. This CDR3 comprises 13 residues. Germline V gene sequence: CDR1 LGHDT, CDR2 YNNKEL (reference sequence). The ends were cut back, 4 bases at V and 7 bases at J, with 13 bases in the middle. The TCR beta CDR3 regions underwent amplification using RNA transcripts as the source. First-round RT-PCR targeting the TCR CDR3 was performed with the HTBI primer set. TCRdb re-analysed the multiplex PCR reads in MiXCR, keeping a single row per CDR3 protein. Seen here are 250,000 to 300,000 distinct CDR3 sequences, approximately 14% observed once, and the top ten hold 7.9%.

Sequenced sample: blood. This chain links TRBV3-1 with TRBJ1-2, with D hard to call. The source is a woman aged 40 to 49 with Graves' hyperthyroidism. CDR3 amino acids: CASSPGVGRGYTF. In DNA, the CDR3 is TGTGCCAGCAGCCCGGGCGTAGGACGTGGCTACACCTTC.